This TCR beta chain was identified during a study of T cells in Graves' hyperthyroidism and ophthalmopathy. For the study at large: Specimen type is peripheral blood, collected at initial diagnosis prior to any treatment. Whole-study results and caveats: The model predicted ophthalmopathy a median around seven months before onset.

The V gene's germline CDR1 is MNHNS and CDR2 SASEGT. The CDR3 runs 13 residues. The V and J ends lost 3 bases and 7 bases respectively, with 12 bases between them. Amplified TCR beta CDR3 regions came from RNA transcripts. When the TCR CDR3 underwent first-round RT-PCR, the HTBI primer set was used. TCRdb used MiXCR to reprocess the multiplex PCR reads, holding one entry per CDR3 protein. The data contain about 130,000 distinct CDR3 sequences, roughly a fifth of them singletons. Sample collection date corresponds to first hyperthyroidism diagnosis, prior to any ophthalmopathy symptoms. The sample holds many counts of this clonotype. Its antigen is not identified.

Sequencing was done on a sample of blood. The origin of this receptor is a woman aged 45-65 years with Graves' hyperthyroidism that later progressed to Graves' ophthalmopathy. The chain has TRBV6-1 and TRBJ1-2; D remains ambiguous. In nucleotides, the CDR3 is TGTGCCAGCAGTGAGATCGGGGTCCGTGGCTACACCTTC. Amino acids: CASSEIGVRGYTF.